Sequencing of this T cell receptor beta chain was carried out in a study of identical twins. TCRdb fed the 5' RACE reads into MiXCR, producing one record per CDR3 protein. The data contain nearly 900,000 distinct CDR3 sequences, roughly an eighth of them seen just once; the ten biggest clones take up 1.5% to 2%. The germline CDR1 and CDR2 sequences are ENHRY and SYGVKD. The CDR3 runs 16 residues. The study's findings and limits: Sequences that were out-of-frame, alpha and twin-shared displayed an excess of low generation probability.

Regarding this clonotype: Its antigen is not known. A much larger clone differs by one base, so this may be a read error.

This same sample was also part of a study on yellow fever vaccine responses in identical twins.

The TCR sequence derives from a woman under 30 in good health. The V and J genes are TRBV10-3 and TRBJ2-1; D possibly uses TRBD1 or TRBD2 (5 bases each). The sample was PBMCs. CDR3 DNA sequence: TGTGCCATCAGTGATCTTGGGACCCGCACCTACAAAGAGCAGTTCTTC. Protein: CAISDLGTRTYKEQFF.